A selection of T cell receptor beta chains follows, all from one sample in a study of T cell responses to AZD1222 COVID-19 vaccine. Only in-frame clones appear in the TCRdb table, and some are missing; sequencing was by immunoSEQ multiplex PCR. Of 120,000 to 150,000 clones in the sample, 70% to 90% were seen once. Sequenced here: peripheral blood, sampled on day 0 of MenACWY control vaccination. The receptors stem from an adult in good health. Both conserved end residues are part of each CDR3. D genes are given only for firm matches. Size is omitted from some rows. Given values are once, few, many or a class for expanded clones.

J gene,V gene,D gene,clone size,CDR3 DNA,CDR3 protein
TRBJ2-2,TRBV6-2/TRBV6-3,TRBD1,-,TGTGCCAGCAGTAAAAAGGGACAGGGGGGTACCGGGGAGCTGTTTTTT,CASSKKGQGGTGELFF
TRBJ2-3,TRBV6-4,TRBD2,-,TGTGCCAGCAGTGACGCGGGAGGCCGGGCAGATACGCAGTATTTT,CASSDAGGRADTQYF
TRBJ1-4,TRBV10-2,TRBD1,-,TGCGCCAGCAGTGATGGGGGGACAGGGAGTGAAAAACTGTTTTTT,CASSDGGTGSEKLFF
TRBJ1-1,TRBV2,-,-,TGTGCCAGCAGTACCTCAGAGGGCACTGAAGCTTTCTTT,CASSTSEGTEAFF
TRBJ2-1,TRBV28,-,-,TGTGCCAGCAGTTCAACCTCGAGTTGGGTCTACAATGAGCAGTTCTTC,CASSSTSSWVYNEQFF
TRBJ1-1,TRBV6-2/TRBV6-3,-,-,TGTGCCAGCAGTTACTCTGAGGGGTTGAACACTGAAGCTTTCTTT,CASSYSEGLNTEAFF
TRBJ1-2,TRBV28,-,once,TGTGCCAGCAGGTACAGGGAAGACTATGGCTACACCTTC,CASRYREDYGYTF
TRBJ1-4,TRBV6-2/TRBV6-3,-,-,TGTGCCAGCAGTGCCGACGGGTATAATGAAAAACTGTTTTTT,CASSADGYNEKLFF
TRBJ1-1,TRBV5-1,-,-,TGCGCCAGCAGCTTGGGGGGGAACACTGAAGCTTTCTTT,CASSLGGNTEAFF
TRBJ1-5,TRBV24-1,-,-,TGTGCCACCAGCCTTGCAGGGGGCAATCAGCCCCAGCATTTT,CATSLAGGNQPQHF
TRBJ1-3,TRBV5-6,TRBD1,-,TGTGCCAGCAGCCTAAAATTTCGGGACAGGGACCACACCATATATTTT,CASSLKFRDRDHTIYF
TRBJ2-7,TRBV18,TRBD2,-,TGTGCCAGCTCAGCAAAGAGCGGGGGGGGCTACGAGCAGTACTTC,CASSAKSGGGYEQYF
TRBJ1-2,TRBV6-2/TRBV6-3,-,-,TGTGCCAGCAGCTCGAGGAGGCCGAACTATGGCTACACCTTC,CASSSRRPNYGYTF
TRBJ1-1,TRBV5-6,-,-,TGTGCCAGCAGCCCTACGAGGGCAGCGATGAACACTGAAGCTTTCTTT,CASSPTRAAMNTEAFF
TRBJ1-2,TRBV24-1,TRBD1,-,TGTGCCACCAGTGAGGACAGGGTCAGTGGCTACACCTTC,CATSEDRVSGYTF
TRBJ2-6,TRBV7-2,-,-,TGTGCCAGCAGCTCCAGGGCCCTCTCTGGGGCCAACGTCCTGACTTTC,CASSSRALSGANVLTF
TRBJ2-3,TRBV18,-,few,TGTGCCAGCTCACCAGGCGGGGGCACAGATACGCAGTATTTT,CASSPGGGTDTQYF
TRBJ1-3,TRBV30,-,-,TGTGCCTGGGTCTCGGGACCGCGCTCTGGAAACACCATATATTTT,CAWVSGPRSGNTIYF
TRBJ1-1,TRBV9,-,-,TGTGCCAGCAGCACACAGGGTTTGAACACTGAAGCTTTCTTT,CASSTQGLNTEAFF
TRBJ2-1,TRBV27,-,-,TGTGCCACCGGCAGACTAGACGGTGAGCAGTTCTTC,CATGRLDGEQFF
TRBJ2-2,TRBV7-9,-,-,TGTGCCAGCAGCTTGGTCACCGGGGAGCTGTTTTTT,CASSLVTGELFF
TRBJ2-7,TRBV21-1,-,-,TGTGCCAGCAGCAAAGCGTGGTCGGACGAGCAGTACTTC,CASSKAWSDEQYF
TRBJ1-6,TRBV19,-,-,TGTGCCAGTAGTGCGGAAGGGGGGATTTCACCCCTCCACTTT,CASSAEGGISPLHF
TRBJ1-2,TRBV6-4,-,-,TGTGCCAGCAGCACCCGCGTGGGGCATAACTATGGCTACACCTTC,CASSTRVGHNYGYTF
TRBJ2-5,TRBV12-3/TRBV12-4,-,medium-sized,TGTGCCAGCAGTCGAAATAGATGGGAGACCCAGTACTTC,CASSRNRWETQYF
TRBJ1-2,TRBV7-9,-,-,TGTGCCAGCAGCTTCGGACGGAACTATGGCTACACCTTC,CASSFGRNYGYTF
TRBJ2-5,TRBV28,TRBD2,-,TGTGCCAGCAGTTCGTCGGGGGGGACTAGAGAGACCCAGTACTTC,CASSSSGGTRETQYF
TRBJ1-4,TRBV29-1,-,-,TGCAGCGTGACGGGGGCGGAGGAAAAACTGTTTTTT,CSVTGAEEKLFF
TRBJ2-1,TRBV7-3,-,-,TGTGCCAGCAGCTTACTGCGGACAGACGAGCAGTTCTTC,CASSLLRTDEQFF
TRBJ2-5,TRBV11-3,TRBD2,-,TGTGCCAGCGGGTGGACTAGCGGGGGACAAGAGACCCAGTACTTC,CASGWTSGGQETQYF
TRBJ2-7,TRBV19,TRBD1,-,TGTGCCAGTAGTCCACCCGACGGAGGGACAGGTCGTGGGTACGAGCAGTACTTC,CASSPPDGGTGRGYEQYF
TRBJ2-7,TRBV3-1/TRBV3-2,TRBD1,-,TGTGCCAGCAGCCAAAGACAGGGGGCCGCCTACGAGCAGTACTTC,CASSQRQGAAYEQYF
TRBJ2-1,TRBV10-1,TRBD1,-,TGCGCCAACCGACAGGGTTCGAGCTCCTACAATGAGCAGTTCTTC,CANRQGSSSYNEQFF
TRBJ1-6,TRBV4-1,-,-,TGCGCCAGCAGCCCCTCAGGTGCCGTGAATTCACCCCTCCACTTT,CASSPSGAVNSPLHF
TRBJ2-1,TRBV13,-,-,TGTGCCAGCAGCCTTCTCAGCGGATACAATGAGCAGTTCTTC,CASSLLSGYNEQFF
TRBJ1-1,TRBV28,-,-,TGTGCCAGCAGTGCCCGGTACCTTTGGAACACTGAAGCTTTCTTT,CASSARYLWNTEAFF
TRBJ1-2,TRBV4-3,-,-,TGCGCCAGCAGCCAAGATCCATTCCCGGAGCCCTATGGCTACACCTTC,CASSQDPFPEPYGYTF
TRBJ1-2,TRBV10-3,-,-,TGTGCCATCAGGGGCGGGACAAGTTATGGCTACACCTTC,CAIRGGTSYGYTF
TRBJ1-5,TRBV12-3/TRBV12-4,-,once,TGTGCCAGCAACCACGGGGGCAATCAGCCCCAGCATTTT,CASNHGGNQPQHF
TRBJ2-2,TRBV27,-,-,TGTGCCAGCAGTTACTTGGCGTTAGCCGGGGAGCTGTTTTTT,CASSYLALAGELFF
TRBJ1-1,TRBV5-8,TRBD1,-,TGTGCCAGCAGCCCCGGACAGGGGGAGTTGAACACTGAAGCTTTCTTT,CASSPGQGELNTEAFF
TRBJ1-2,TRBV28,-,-,TGTGCCAGCAGTTTGATGACAGGTCTCTATGGCTACACCTTC,CASSLMTGLYGYTF
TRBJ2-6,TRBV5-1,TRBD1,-,TGCGCCAGTAGACAGGGGCCAACCCCCTCTGGGGCCAACGTCCTGACTTTC,CASRQGPTPSGANVLTF